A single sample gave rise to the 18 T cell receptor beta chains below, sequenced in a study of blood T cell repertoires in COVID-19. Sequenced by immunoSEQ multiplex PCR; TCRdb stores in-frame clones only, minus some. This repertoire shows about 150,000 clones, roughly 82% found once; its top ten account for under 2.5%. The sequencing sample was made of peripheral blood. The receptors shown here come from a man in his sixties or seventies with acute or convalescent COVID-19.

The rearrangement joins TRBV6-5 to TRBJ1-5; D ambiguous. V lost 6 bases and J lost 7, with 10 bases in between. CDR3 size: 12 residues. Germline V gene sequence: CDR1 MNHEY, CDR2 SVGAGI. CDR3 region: CASREGRQPQHF. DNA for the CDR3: TGTGCCAGCAGGGAGGGTAGACAGCCCCAGCATTTT.

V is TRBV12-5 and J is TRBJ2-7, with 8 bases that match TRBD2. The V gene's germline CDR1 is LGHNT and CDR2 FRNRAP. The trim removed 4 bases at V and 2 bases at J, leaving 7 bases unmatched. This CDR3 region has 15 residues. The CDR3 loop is CASGSGSGTTYEQYF. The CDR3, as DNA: TGTGCTAGTGGTTCGGGTAGCGGGACTACCTACGAGCAGTACTTC.

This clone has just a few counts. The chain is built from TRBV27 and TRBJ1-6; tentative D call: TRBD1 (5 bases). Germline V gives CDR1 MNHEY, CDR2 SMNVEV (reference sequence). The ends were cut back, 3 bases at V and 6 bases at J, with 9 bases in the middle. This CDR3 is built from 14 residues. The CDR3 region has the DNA TGTGCCAGCAGTTTCAGGACAAGTAATTCACCCCTCCACTTT. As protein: CASSFRTSNSPLHF.

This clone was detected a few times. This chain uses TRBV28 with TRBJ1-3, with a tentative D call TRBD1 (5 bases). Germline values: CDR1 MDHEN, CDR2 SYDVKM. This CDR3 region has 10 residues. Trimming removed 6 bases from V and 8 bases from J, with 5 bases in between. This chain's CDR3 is CASRGDTIYF. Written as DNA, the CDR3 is TGTGCCAGCAGAGGGGACACCATATATTTT.

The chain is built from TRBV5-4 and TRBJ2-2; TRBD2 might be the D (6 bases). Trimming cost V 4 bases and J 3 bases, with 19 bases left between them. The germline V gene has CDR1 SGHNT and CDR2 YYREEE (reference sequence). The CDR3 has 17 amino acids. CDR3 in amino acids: CASSLEPGVDYTGELFF. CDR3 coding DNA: TGTGCCAGCAGCCTAGAACCGGGAGTCGATTACACCGGGGAGCTGTTTTTT.

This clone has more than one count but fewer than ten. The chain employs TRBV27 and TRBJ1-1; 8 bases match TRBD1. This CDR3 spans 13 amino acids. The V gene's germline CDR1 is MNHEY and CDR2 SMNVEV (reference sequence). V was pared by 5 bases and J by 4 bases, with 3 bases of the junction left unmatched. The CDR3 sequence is CASSGQGGTEAFF. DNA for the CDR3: TGTGCCAGCAGTGGACAGGGAGGCACTGAAGCTTTCTTT.

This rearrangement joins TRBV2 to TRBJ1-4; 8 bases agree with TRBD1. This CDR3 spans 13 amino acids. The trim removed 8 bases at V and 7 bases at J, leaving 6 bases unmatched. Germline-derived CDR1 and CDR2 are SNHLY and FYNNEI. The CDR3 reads CASVGQGGEKLFF. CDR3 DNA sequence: TGTGCCAGCGTTGGACAGGGAGGTGAAAAACTGTTTTTT.

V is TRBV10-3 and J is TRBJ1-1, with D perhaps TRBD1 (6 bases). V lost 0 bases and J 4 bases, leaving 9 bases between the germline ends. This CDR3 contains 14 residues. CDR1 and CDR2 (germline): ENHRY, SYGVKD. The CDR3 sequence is CAISESGQPTEAFF. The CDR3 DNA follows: TGTGCCATCAGTGAGTCGGGACAACCCACTGAAGCTTTCTTT.

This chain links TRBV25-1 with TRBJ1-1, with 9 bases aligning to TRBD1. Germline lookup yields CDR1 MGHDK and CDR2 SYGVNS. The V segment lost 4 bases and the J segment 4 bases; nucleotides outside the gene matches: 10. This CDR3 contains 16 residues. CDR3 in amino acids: CASSGTAGTGITEAFF. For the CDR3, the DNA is TGTGCCAGCAGTGGTACAGCCGGGACAGGGATCACTGAAGCTTTCTTT.

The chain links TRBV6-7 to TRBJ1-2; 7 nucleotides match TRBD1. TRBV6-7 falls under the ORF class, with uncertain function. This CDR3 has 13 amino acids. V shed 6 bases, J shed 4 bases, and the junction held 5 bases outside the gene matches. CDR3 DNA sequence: TGTGCCAGCAGGGGGACAGTGCTCTATGGCTACACCTTC. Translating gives CASRGTVLYGYTF.

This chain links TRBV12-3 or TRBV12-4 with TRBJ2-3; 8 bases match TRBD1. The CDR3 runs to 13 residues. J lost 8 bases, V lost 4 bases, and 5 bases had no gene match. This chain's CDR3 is CASSSLQGGTQYF. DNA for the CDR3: TGTGCCAGCAGTTCACTACAGGGGGGTACGCAGTATTTT.

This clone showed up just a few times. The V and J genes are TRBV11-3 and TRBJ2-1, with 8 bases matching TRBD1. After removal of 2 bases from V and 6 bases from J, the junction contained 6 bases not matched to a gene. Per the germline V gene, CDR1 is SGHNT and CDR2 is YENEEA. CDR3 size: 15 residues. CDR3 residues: CASSLNGQGSNEQFF. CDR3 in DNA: TGTGCCAGCAGCTTAAATGGACAGGGAAGCAATGAGCAGTTCTTC. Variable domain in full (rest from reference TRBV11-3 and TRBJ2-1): EAGVVQSPRYKIIEKKQPVAFWCNPISGHNTLYWYLQNLGQGPELLIRYENEEAVDDSQLPKDRFSAERLKGVDSTLKIQPAELGDSAVYLCASSLNGQGSNEQFFGPGTRLTVL.

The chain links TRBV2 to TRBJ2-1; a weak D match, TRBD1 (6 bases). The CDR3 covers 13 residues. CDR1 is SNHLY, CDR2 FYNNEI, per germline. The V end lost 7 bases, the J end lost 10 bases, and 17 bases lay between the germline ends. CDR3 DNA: TGTGCCAGCAAGGGGACAAAGGTCGGAGAGCAGTTCTTC. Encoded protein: CASKGTKVGEQFF.

CDR3 sequence reads: CASSEWGGESNQPQHF. The CDR3 region has the DNA TGTGCCAGCAGTGAATGGGGGGGGGAGAGCAATCAGCCCCAGCATTTT. The gene calls are TRBV6-1 and TRBJ1-5; weak D call: TRBD1 (5 bases). This CDR3 comprises 16 residues. Germline CDR1 and CDR2: MNHNS and SASEGT. V was clipped by 2 bases and J by 1 base, with 12 bases between them.

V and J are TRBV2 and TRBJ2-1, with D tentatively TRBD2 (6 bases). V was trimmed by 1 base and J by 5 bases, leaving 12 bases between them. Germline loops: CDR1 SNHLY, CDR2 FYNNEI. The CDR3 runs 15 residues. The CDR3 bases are TGTGCCAGCAGTGAAGTTTACGGGGGTCACAATGAGCAGTTCTTC. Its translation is CASSEVYGGHNEQFF.

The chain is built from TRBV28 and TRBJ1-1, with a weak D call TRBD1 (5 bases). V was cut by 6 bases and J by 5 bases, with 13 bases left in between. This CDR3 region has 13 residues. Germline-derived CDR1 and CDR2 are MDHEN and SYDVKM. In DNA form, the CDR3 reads TGTGCCAGCAGGTTCAGTGGGGGGACTGAAGCTTTCTTT. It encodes CASRFSGGTEAFF.

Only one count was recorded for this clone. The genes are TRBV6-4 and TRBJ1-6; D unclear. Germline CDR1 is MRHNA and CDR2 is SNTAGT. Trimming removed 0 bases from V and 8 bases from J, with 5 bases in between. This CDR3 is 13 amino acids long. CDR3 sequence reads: CASSDSADSPLHF. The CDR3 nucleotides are TGTGCCAGCAGTGACTCGGCCGATTCACCCCTCCACTTT.

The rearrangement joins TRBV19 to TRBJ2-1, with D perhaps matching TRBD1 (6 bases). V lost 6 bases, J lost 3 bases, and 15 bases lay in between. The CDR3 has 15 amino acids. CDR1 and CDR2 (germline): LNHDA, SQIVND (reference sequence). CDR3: CASSADRTNYNEQFF. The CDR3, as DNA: TGTGCCAGTAGCGCAGACAGGACCAACTACAATGAGCAGTTCTTC.